What follows describes a single T cell receptor beta chain. These data come from a study of blood T cells in healthy people across ages. V lost 5 bases and J lost 2; bases outside the gene matches: 9. This CDR3 is built from 16 residues. Together with a sample-barcoded 5' primer, a J-beta primer mix was included in a second PCR lasting roughly 6 to 12 cycles. TCRdb reprocessed the 5' RACE reads with MiXCR, giving one entry per CDR3 protein. The table lists 700,000 or so distinct CDR3 sequences, around 41% of them singletons. The TCR was taken from a man at least 80 years old in good health. Sample: blood. The rearrangement joins TRBV12-3 or TRBV12-4 to TRBJ2-7; 10 bases are shared with TRBD2. As DNA, the CDR3 is TGTGCCAGCAGTCCGAGGACTAGCGGACGTACCTACGAGCAGTACTTC. This encodes CASSPRTSGRTYEQYF.